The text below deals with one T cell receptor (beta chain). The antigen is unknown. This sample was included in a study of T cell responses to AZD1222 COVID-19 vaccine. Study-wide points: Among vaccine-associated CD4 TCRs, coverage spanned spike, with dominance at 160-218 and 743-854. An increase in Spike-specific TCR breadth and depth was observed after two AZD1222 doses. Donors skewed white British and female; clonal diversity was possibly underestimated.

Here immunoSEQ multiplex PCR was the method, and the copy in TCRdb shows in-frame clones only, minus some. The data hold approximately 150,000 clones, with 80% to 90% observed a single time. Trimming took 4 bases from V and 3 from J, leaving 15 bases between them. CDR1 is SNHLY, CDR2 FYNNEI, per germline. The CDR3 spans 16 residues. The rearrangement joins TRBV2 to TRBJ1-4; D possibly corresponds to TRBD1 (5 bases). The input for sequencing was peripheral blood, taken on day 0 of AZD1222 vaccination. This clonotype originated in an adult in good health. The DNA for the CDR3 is TGTGCCAGCAGTGGTATATCAGGGCTACCTAATGAAAAACTGTTTTTT. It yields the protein CASSGISGLPNEKLFF.